This T cell receptor (beta chain) was obtained from a study of blood T cell repertoires in COVID-19. For the study at large: Sample material is recorded as cDNA or gDNA derived from T cells, B-cell-depleted T cells, or PBMCs.

Germline V gene sequence: CDR1 SGHDT, CDR2 YYEEEE. The length of the CDR3 is 14 residues. J lost 4 bases, V lost 4 bases, and 3 bases had no gene match. Participants' reported clinical history set cohort assignment. Original data processing: Nucleated cell counts were estimated from reference gene primer amplification. TCRdb's copy holds only in-frame clones and misses some; the assay was immunoSEQ multiplex PCR. V, J and clone size derive from that table, while D and trimming were established from the DNA sequence. The sample carries about 350,000 clones, about nine tenths recorded once. The chain combines TRBV5-6 with TRBJ1-1; TRBD1 aligns across 11 bases. The TCR sequence derives from a woman aged 25 to 39 who had been exposed to COVID-19. The sequencing sample was made of PBMCs or T cells enriched from blood (not recorded which). For the CDR3, the DNA is TGTGCCAGCAGCCACGGGACAGGGGGCACTGAAGCTTTCTTT. Its translation: CASSHGTGGTEAFF.